What follows is one TCR beta chain and its context. Its specificity is unknown. The data were obtained in a study of cytotoxic CD8 clonotypes in ibrutinib-treated CLL. The study's findings and limits: Clonality went up at the time of ibrutinib response, stayed stable in sustained remission, and later dropped back toward its baseline level at progression.

With sequencing, the targeted depth ranged from 1 in 200,000 to 1 in 1 million T cells. Clones were sequenced by immunoSEQ multiplex PCR, and TCRdb holds only the in-frame ones, with some missing. The sample lists some 200,000 clones, roughly 72% occurring once. This sample comprised PBMCs, obtained after 24 months of ibrutinib treatment. This TCR was recovered from a human donor with chronic lymphocytic leukemia.

CDR3 residues: CSVESLQTYEQYF. The CDR3 DNA is TGCAGCGTTGAGTCCCTACAAACCTACGAGCAGTACTTC. The rearrangement joins TRBV29-1 to TRBJ2-7; D is ambiguous. The CDR3 has 13 amino acids. V was trimmed by 3 bases and J by 2 bases, leaving 11 bases between them. Germline V lookup: CDR1 SQVTM, CDR2 ANQGSEA.